Each of the 10 T cell receptor beta chains below was sequenced from the same sample in a study of T cell repertoires in cytomegalovirus infection. TCRdb reprocessed the reads via MiXCR and lists one record per CDR3 protein. The sample contains fewer than 250,000 distinct CDR3 sequences, roughly an eighth of which appear only once. The specimen sequenced was PBMCs. The receptor source for this set is a human donor in good health (CMV status not recorded). Some clones in this sample may be carry-over from other donors' samples.

The chain is built from TRBV7-2 and TRBJ2-7, with D unclear. V lost 0 bases, J lost 8 bases, and 11 bases lay in between. The CDR3 has 13 residues. Germline CDR1 and CDR2: SGHTA and FQGNSA. The CDR3 nucleotides are TGTGCCAGCAGCTTAGCTGGGCCTAACAAGCAGTACTTC. Its translation is CASSLAGPNKQYF.

At least ten counts were recorded for this clonotype. The V call is TRBV19, the J call TRBJ1-5; unclear D gene. Germline CDR1 LNHDA, CDR2 SQIVND (reference sequence). The V end was cut by 3 bases, the J end by 3 bases, with 6 bases between. The CDR3 totals 13 residues. This CDR3 reads CASSIVANQPQHF. DNA of the CDR3: TGTGCCAGTAGTATTGTAGCCAATCAGCCCCAGCATTTT.

This clonotype was found a few times. J is TRBJ2-5 and V is TRBV2; TRBD2 agrees at 12 bases. The trim removed 5 bases at V and 6 bases at J, leaving 4 bases unmatched. Germline CDR1 SNHLY, CDR2 FYNNEI. This CDR3 has 14 amino acids. CDR3 sequence: CASSPSGGAKTQYF. In DNA form, the CDR3 reads TGTGCCAGCAGTCCTAGCGGGGGGGCGAAGACCCAGTACTTC.

This clonotype was detected a few times. The chain couples TRBV6-2 or TRBV6-3 to TRBJ2-1, with D perhaps TRBD2 (5 bases). Germline CDR1 is MNHEY and CDR2 is SVGEGT. The length of the CDR3 is 12 residues. V lost 2 bases and J 9 bases, leaving 8 bases between the germline ends. Here the CDR3 DNA reads TGTGCCAGCAGTTACGAAAGCGGTGAGCAGTTCTTC. Translated: CASSYESGEQFF.

This clonotype was detected ten times or more. CDR3 coding DNA: TGCAGCGTCCTACTGGGACAGGGAGAGGGCCATACGCAGTATTTT. This translates into CSVLLGQGEGHTQYF. The chain couples TRBV29-1 to TRBJ2-3; TRBD1 matches 9 bases. V lost 6 bases, J lost 7 bases, and 14 bases stayed unmatched. CDR1 and CDR2 (germline): SQVTM, ANQGSEA. The CDR3 consists of 15 residues.

The rearrangement links TRBV14 to TRBJ1-1; D gene ambiguous. Per the germline V gene, CDR1 is SGHDN and CDR2 is FVKESK. The length of the CDR3 is 12 residues. The ends were cut back, 2 bases at V and 5 bases at J, with 6 bases in the middle. The CDR3 region has the DNA TGTGCCAGCAGCCAAAGATTGACTGAAGCTTTCTTT. It codes for CASSQRLTEAFF.

To note about this clonotype: A much larger clone differs by one base, so this may be a read error. V is TRBV28 and J is TRBJ2-7, with 9 bases matching TRBD1. The CDR3 covers 15 residues. Germline V gene data show CDR1 as MDHEN and CDR2 as SYDVKM. The CDR3 protein is CATSPTGTGSYEQYF. The CDR3 DNA sequence: TGTGCCACCAGTCCCACCGGGACAGGGTCCTACGAGCAGTACTTC.

This clonotype was observed many times. The V gene is TRBV7-2, the J gene TRBJ1-3; D might be TRBD1 (6 bases). The CDR3 consists of 15 residues. V was shortened by 5 bases and J by 1 base, with 12 bases between the two germline ends. From germline, CDR1 is SGHTA and CDR2 FQGNSA. The CDR3 nucleotides read TGTGCCAGCAGCCCGAGGGGGGGGTCTGGAAACACCATATATTTT. This translates into CASSPRGGSGNTIYF.

This clonotype came up many times. The chain couples TRBV7-2 to TRBJ2-7; D gene ambiguous. The ends were cut back, 2 bases at V and 0 bases at J, with 5 bases in the middle. This CDR3 has 13 residues. Germline CDR1 reads SGHTA; CDR2 reads FQGNSA. The CDR3 sequence is CASSLPVSYEQYF. The DNA of the CDR3 is TGTGCCAGCAGCTTACCGGTCTCCTACGAGCAGTACTTC.

This clonotype turned up a few times. The V and J genes are TRBV28 and TRBJ1-1; the match to TRBD1 covers 7 bases. Germline-derived CDR1 and CDR2 are MDHEN and SYDVKM. This CDR3 comprises 17 residues. V lost 6 bases and J lost 2; bases outside the gene matches: 15. The CDR3 loop is CASSPGGWDSLNTEAFF. The CDR3 DNA reads TGTGCCAGCAGCCCTGGGGGCTGGGACAGCCTTAACACTGAAGCTTTCTTT.